Listed here are 6 T cell receptor beta chains from one sample, sequenced in a study of blood T cell repertoires in COVID-19. TCRdb keeps only in-frame clones here, not all; method: immunoSEQ multiplex PCR. The profile shows a few hundred thousand clones, 70% to 90% of them singletons. Sequencing used PBMCs or T cells enriched from blood (not recorded which). These receptors came from a woman in her forties or fifties who had been exposed to COVID-19.

V and J are TRBV10-3 and TRBJ2-1; 10 bases fit TRBD1. The germline V gene has CDR1 ENHRY and CDR2 SYGVKD. V lost 10 bases, J lost 6 bases, and 9 bases stayed unmatched. The CDR3 has 14 residues. CDR3 nucleotides: TGTGCCACGAGGGAAGGGACAGGGGTCAATGAGCAGTTCTTC. Protein sequence: CATREGTGVNEQFF.

CDR3 loop: CASSSGGDTEAFF. The DNA for the CDR3 is TGTGCCAGCAGCTCCGGAGGGGACACTGAAGCTTTCTTT. V and J are TRBV7-9 and TRBJ1-1, with D tentatively TRBD1 (5 bases). CDR1 and CDR2 (germline): SEHNR, FQNEAQ (reference sequence). V was cut by 4 bases and J by 3 bases, with 9 bases left in between. The CDR3 is 13 amino acids.

CDR3 sequence: CASGDRVGNTIYF. The CDR3 DNA follows: TGTGCCAGCGGCGACAGGGTAGGAAACACCATATATTTT. The rearrangement joins TRBV7-9 to TRBJ1-3, with 7 positions matching TRBD1. CDR1 and CDR2 from the germline V gene are SEHNR and FQNEAQ (reference sequence). CDR3 length: 13 amino acids. V was clipped by 8 bases and J by 4 bases; unmatched bases: 5.

The gene calls are TRBV19 and TRBJ1-5; 11 bases are a match to TRBD1. Germline assignment: CDR1 LNHDA and CDR2 SQIVND (reference sequence). V shed 5 bases and J 8 bases; nucleotides not matched to a gene: 8. CDR3 length: 15 residues. CDR3 nucleotide sequence: TGTGCCAGTAGTGGAGGACAGGGGGCGAGGGAGCCCCAGCATTTT. It specifies CASSGGQGAREPQHF.

The V call is TRBV14, the J call TRBJ1-3; perhaps TRBD1 as D (5 bases). V was shortened by 6 bases and J by 0 bases, with 15 bases between the two germline ends. CDR3 length equals 16 residues. CDR1 and CDR2 (germline): SGHDN, FVKESK. CDR3 bases: TGTGCCAGCAGAAGGACGACAGAACTCTCTGGAAACACCATATATTTT. Translation: CASRRTTELSGNTIYF. The variable domain in full, with the rest retrieved from reference TRBV14 and TRBJ1-3, is EAGVTQFPSHSVIEKGQTVTLRCDPISGHDNLYWYRRVMGKEIKFLLHFVKESKQDESGMPNNRFLAERTGGTYSTLKVQPAELEDSGVYFCASRRTTELSGNTIYFGEGSWLTVV.

The DNA of the CDR3 is TGCGCCAGCAGCTTGGAGGGGTTAGGGGAAGCTTTCTTT. It is translated as CASSLEGLGEAFF. J is TRBJ1-1 and V is TRBV5-1, with D possibly being TRBD1 (5 bases). Trimming removed 0 bases from V and 8 bases from J, with 11 bases in between. This CDR3 contains 13 residues. Per germline, CDR1 SGHRS and CDR2 YFSETQ.